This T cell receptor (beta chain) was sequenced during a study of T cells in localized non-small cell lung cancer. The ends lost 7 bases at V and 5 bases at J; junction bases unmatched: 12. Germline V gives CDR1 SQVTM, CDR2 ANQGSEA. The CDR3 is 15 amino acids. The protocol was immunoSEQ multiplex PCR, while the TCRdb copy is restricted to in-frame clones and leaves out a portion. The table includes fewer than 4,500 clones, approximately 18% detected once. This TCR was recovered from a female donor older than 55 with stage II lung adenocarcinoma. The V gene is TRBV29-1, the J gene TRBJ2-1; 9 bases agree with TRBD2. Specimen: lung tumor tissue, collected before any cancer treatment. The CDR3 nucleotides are TGCAGCGCCGAAGGGGCTAGCGGGACTCACAATGAGCAGTTCTTC. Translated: CSAEGASGTHNEQFF.